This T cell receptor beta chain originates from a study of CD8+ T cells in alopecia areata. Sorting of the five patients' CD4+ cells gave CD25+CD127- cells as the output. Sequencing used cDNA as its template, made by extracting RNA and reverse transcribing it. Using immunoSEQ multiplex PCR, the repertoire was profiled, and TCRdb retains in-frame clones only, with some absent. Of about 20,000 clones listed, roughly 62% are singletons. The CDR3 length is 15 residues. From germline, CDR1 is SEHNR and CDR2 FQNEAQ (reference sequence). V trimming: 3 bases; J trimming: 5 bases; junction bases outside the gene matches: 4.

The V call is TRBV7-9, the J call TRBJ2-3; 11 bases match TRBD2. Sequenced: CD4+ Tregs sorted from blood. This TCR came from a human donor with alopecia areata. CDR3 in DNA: TGTGCCAGCAGCTTTAGCGGGGGGGCCGAAGATACGCAGTATTTT. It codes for CASSFSGGAEDTQYF. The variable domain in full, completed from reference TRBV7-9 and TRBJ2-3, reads DTGVSQNPRHKITKRGQNVTFRCDPISEHNRLYWYRQTLGQGPEFLTYFQNEAQLEKSRLLSDRFSAERPKGSFSTLEIQRTEQGDSAMYLCASSFSGGAEDTQYFGPGTRLTVL.